These 18 T cell receptor beta chains originate from one sample sequenced in a study of CD8 T cells in ankylosing spondylitis. The study's findings and limits: What seemed typical of ankylosing spondylitis blood was a TCR beta motif built from eight highly homologous variants.

What these receptors recognize is not known. TCRdb re-called the 5' RACE reads with MiXCR, one entry per CDR3 protein. The sample carries approximately 300,000 distinct CDR3 sequences, 7.5% to 9% recorded once. The source material was blood, either unsorted or a sorted T cell fraction (not recorded which). These receptors all stem from a male donor with ankylosing spondylitis.

This clonotype was seen repeatedly, ten times or more. This rearrangement joins TRBV29-1 to TRBJ2-7, with 11 bases lining up with TRBD2. From germline, CDR1 is SQVTM and CDR2 ANQGSEA. CDR3 length equals 15 residues. Trimming took 6 bases from V and 3 from J; bases not matched to a gene: 10. The CDR3 loop reads CSVQGSGLAGYEQYF. The CDR3 coding sequence is TGCAGCGTCCAAGGAAGCGGACTAGCGGGCTACGAGCAGTACTTC.

The genes are TRBV2 and TRBJ1-3; weak D call: TRBD1 (6 bases). Germline V CDR1 and CDR2: SNHLY, FYNNEI. The V gene lost 3 bases and the J gene lost 4 bases, with 10 bases spanning the gap. The CDR3 length is 14 residues. CDR3 amino acids: CASSDRGGGNTIYF. CDR3 bases: TGTGCCAGCAGTGACAGGGGAGGAGGAAACACCATATATTTT.

This clonotype has at least ten counts. This sequence joins TRBV5-1 and TRBJ2-1, with D perhaps matching TRBD1 (5 bases). CDR3 size: 15 residues. V was cut by 4 bases and J by 2 bases, with 13 bases left in between. Germline V lookup: CDR1 SGHRS, CDR2 YFSETQ. Written as DNA, the CDR3 is TGCGCCAGCAGCGGGGCTTACGGTGCCTACAATGAGCAGTTCTTC. It specifies CASSGAYGAYNEQFF.

V usage is TRBV5-6 and J usage is TRBJ1-5, with TRBD1 identical over 7 bases. CDR1 is SGHDT, CDR2 YYEEEE, per germline. J gave up 3 bases and V 3 bases, and 3 bases lay outside the gene matches. The length of the CDR3 is 14 residues. CDR3: CASSSTGANQPQHF. DNA for the CDR3: TGTGCCAGCAGCTCTACAGGGGCCAATCAGCCCCAGCATTTT. Looking up the rest from reference TRBV5-6 and TRBJ1-5 gives the full variable domain: DAGVTQSPTHLIKTRGQQVTLRCSPKSGHDTVSWYQQALGQGPQFIFQYYEEEERQRGNFPDRFSGHQFPNYSSELNVNALLLGDSALYLCASSSTGANQPQHFGDGTRLSIL.

This clonotype occurred many times. The CDR3 bases are TGCGCCAGCAGCCCTACATACAATGAGCAGTTCTTC. Amino acid sequence: CASSPTYNEQFF. The chain has TRBV4-1 and TRBJ2-1; no clear D. Per germline, CDR1 MGHRA and CDR2 YSYEKL. V gave up 4 bases and J gave up 4 bases, with 5 bases separating them. There are 12 residues in the CDR3.

V is TRBV20-1 and J is TRBJ2-6; no clear D. The CDR3 is made up of 13 amino acids. The V gene lost 6 bases and the J gene lost 0 bases, with 6 bases spanning the gap. The germline CDR1 and CDR2 sequences are DFQATT and SNEGSKA (reference sequence). The CDR3 DNA reads TGCAGTGCGCCTGTCTCTGGGGCCAACGTCCTGACTTTC. This codes for CSAPVSGANVLTF.

The chain carries TRBV12-3 or TRBV12-4 and TRBJ1-1; unclear D gene. Trimming shortened V by 7 bases and J by 3 bases, and 24 bases separated the two germline ends. The CDR3 is 17 residues long. CDR3 DNA: TGTGCCAGCACGTCCGATCAGGTTCACTATGGGGACACTGAAGCTTTCTTT. This gives the protein CASTSDQVHYGDTEAFF.

In its sample, this clonotype was seen many times. V gene TRBV7-9 combines with J gene TRBJ1-1; D gene uncertain. V was shortened by 0 bases and J by 0 bases, with 5 bases between the two germline ends. Germline lookup yields CDR1 SEHNR and CDR2 FQNEAQ (reference sequence). The CDR3 is 14 residues long. As DNA, the CDR3 is TGTGCCAGCAGCTTAGCGGGAGTGAACACTGAAGCTTTCTTT. Encoded protein: CASSLAGVNTEAFF.

This clonotype turned up a few times. The V call is TRBV2, the J call TRBJ2-7; 11 bases map to TRBD2. The V gene's germline CDR1 is SNHLY and CDR2 FYNNEI. Unmatched junction bases numbered 12, after V lost 7 bases and J lost 7 bases. The length of the CDR3 is 15 residues. CDR3 region: CASIWSTSGTGEQYF. The CDR3 DNA reads TGTGCCAGCATCTGGTCGACTAGCGGGACTGGGGAGCAGTACTTC.

A few counts support this clonotype. The CDR3 here is CATSQGAHEQYF. In nucleotides, the CDR3 is TGTGCCACCTCGCAGGGGGCTCACGAGCAGTACTTC. V usage is TRBV12-3 or TRBV12-4 and J usage is TRBJ2-7; 8 nucleotides agree with TRBD1. J lost 5 bases, V lost 10 bases, and 7 bases had no gene match. The CDR3 runs 12 residues.

This clonotype has ten or more counts. V is TRBV29-1 and J is TRBJ2-1, with D uncertain. Germline CDR1 reads SQVTM; CDR2 reads ANQGSEA. The CDR3 sequence is 15 residues long. The ends were cut back, 6 bases at V and 7 bases at J, with 22 bases in the middle. CDR3 in amino acids: CSVQELSSSRNEQFF. DNA of the CDR3: TGCAGCGTCCAGGAACTGAGTAGTAGTCGGAATGAGCAGTTCTTC.

This clonotype was counted at least ten times. This chain uses TRBV7-2 with TRBJ2-3, with 9 bases aligning to TRBD2. Germline trimming cut 7 bases from V and 2 bases from J; bases unmatched to any gene: 4. The V gene's germline CDR1 is SGHTA and CDR2 FQGNSA. The CDR3 has 14 amino acids. In DNA form, the CDR3 reads TGTGCCAGCACCAGACTAGCGGCCACAGATACGCAGTATTTT. This encodes CASTRLAATDTQYF.

The V gene is TRBV11-3, the J gene TRBJ2-2; TRBD2 aligns across 7 bases. After removal of 5 bases from V and 3 bases from J, the junction contained 12 bases not matched to a gene. The CDR3 sequence is 17 residues long. Germline loops: CDR1 SGHNT, CDR2 YENEEA. CDR3 coding DNA: TGTGCCAGCAGCCAAGCCGGCGGGAGAGGTTACACCGGGGAGCTGTTTTTT. It encodes CASSQAGGRGYTGELFF.

The gene calls are TRBV20-1 and TRBJ1-2, with D perhaps TRBD1 (5 bases). Germline CDR1 and CDR2: DFQATT and SNEGSKA (reference sequence). V was pared by 0 bases and J by 7 bases, with 18 bases between. This CDR3 comprises 15 residues. The CDR3 bases are TGCAGTGCTAGAGATTTTCGACAGCCCGCGGGTGGCTACACCTTC. It codes for CSARDFRQPAGGYTF.

The rearrangement links TRBV29-1 to TRBJ2-7; D possibly matches TRBD1 or TRBD2 (7 bases each). Germline V lookup: CDR1 SQVTM, CDR2 ANQGSEA. V lost 6 bases and J 1 base, leaving 22 bases between the germline ends. The CDR3 extends over 16 amino acids. The CDR3 spells CSVVRGVQGHSYEQYF. CDR3 nucleotide sequence: TGCAGCGTAGTCCGGGGGGTACAGGGGCATTCCTACGAGCAGTACTTC.

The chain carries TRBV29-1 and TRBJ2-3, with 12 bases lining up with TRBD2. The CDR3 is made up of 15 amino acids. V trimming: 7 bases; J trimming: 4 bases; junction bases outside the gene matches: 9. Germline CDR1 and CDR2: SQVTM and ANQGSEA. CDR3 sequence reads: CSGERLAGAADTQYF. In nucleotides, the CDR3 is TGCAGCGGGGAGCGACTAGCGGGAGCTGCAGATACGCAGTATTTT.

The table lists this clonotype with many counts. This chain uses TRBV9 with TRBJ2-1, with no clear D. The germline gives CDR1 SGDLS, CDR2 YYNGEE. Trimming stripped 0 bases from V and 6 bases from J, with 10 bases between. The CDR3 length is 14 residues. As DNA, the CDR3 is TGTGCCAGCAGCGTAGGATCCCGGAGCAATGAGCAGTTCTTC. Its translation: CASSVGSRSNEQFF.

The chain links TRBV11-2 to TRBJ2-5, with 10 bases fitting TRBD2. The CDR3 contains 18 residues. V lost 2 bases and J lost 6; bases outside the gene matches: 15. Per the germline V gene, CDR1 is SGHAT and CDR2 is FQNNGV. CDR3 in amino acids: CASSLRSQREGRSKTQYF. The CDR3 coding sequence is TGTGCCAGCAGCTTAAGGTCCCAGCGGGAGGGCCGGTCAAAGACCCAGTACTTC.